This T cell receptor beta chain appears in the sequencing data of a study of T cell repertoires in cytomegalovirus infection. MiXCR was run by TCRdb on the reads, yielding one entry per CDR3 protein. Here the sample spans approximately 180,000 distinct CDR3 sequences, approximately 19% being singletons. The V segment lost 1 base and the J segment 7 bases; nucleotides outside the gene matches: 7. There are 16 residues in the CDR3. CDR1 and CDR2 from the germline V gene are SGHAT and FQNNGV. This sequence joins TRBV11-2 and TRBJ2-1; 10 bases agree with TRBD2. The sequenced sample consisted of PBMCs. The TCR was taken from a human donor in good health (CMV status not recorded). Some clones in this sample may be carry-over from other donors' samples. Written as DNA, the CDR3 is TGTGCCAGCAGCTTAGGGCTAGCGGGAGTCTATAATGAGCAGTTCTTC. This codes for CASSLGLAGVYNEQFF.